This TCR beta chain is from a study of T cells in Graves' hyperthyroidism and ophthalmopathy. RNA transcripts provided the source from which TCR beta CDR3 regions were amplified. During a first-round RT-PCR of the TCR CDR3, the HTBI primer set was used. One entry per CDR3 protein, called by TCRdb with MiXCR from the multiplex PCR reads. The sample has under 750,000 distinct CDR3 sequences, 18% seen once. This clonotype has ten or more counts. Input material: blood. The origin of this receptor is a woman between 50 and 59 years old with Graves' hyperthyroidism that later progressed to Graves' ophthalmopathy.

CDR3: CASSLALGHIYEQYF. CDR3 in DNA: TGTGCCAGCAGCTTAGCTCTAGGACACATCTACGAGCAGTACTTC. The chain recombines TRBV11-1 with TRBJ2-7; possible D gene TRBD1, 5 bases. V was trimmed by 0 bases and J by 3 bases, leaving 12 bases between them. CDR3 length: 15 residues. The germline CDR1 and CDR2 sequences are SGHAT and FQDESV (reference sequence).